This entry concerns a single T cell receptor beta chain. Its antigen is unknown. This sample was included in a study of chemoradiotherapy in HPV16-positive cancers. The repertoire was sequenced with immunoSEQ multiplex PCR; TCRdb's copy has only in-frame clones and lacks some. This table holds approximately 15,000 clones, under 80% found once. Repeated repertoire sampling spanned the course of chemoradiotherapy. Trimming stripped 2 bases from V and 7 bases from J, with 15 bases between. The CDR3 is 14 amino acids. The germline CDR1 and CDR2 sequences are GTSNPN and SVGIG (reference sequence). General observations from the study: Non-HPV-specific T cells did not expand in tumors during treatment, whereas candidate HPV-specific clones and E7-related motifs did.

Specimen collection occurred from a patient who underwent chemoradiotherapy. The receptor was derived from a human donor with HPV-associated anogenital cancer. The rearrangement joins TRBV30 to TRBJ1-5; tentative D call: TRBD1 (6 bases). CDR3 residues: CAWSQGGRGQPQHF. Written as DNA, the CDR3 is TGTGCCTGGAGTCAAGGGGGTAGGGGGCAGCCCCAGCATTTT.